The TCR beta chain under discussion was sequenced for a study of T-cell reconstitution after alpha-beta-depleted transplantation in children. The study's findings and limits: Hyperexpanded clones declined; after one year, newly produced T cells mostly supplied diversity. The high TCRbeta diversity at day 60 in some patients came from surviving recipient T cells and thymic progenitors. Alpha-beta T cells present about two months after transplant were reported to originate from several hundred expanded graft clones.

About this clonotype: Its antigen remains unidentified.

The CDR3 totals 16 residues. TCRbeta library construction was performed incorporating unique molecular identifiers. TCRdb independently ran MiXCR on the PCR reads; one entry per CDR3 protein. The profile covers some 600,000 distinct CDR3 sequences, with 10% to 15% appearing a single time and around 2% taken by the ten largest. The material sequenced was PBMCs, mostly from graft donor cells, taken 360 days after TCRalphabeta/CD19-depleted stem cell transplant. The chain is built from TRBV12-1 and TRBJ2-3; the table's D call, TRBD2, was not checked against the DNA. TRBV12-1 is recorded as a pseudogene. The TCR was taken from a male patient aged 10-17 years who had a stem cell transplant for acute myeloid leukemia, so the T cells may come from the graft donor. CDR3 amino acids: CASSSGLAGLMDTQYF. The DNA of the CDR3 is TGTGCCAGCAGCTCTGGACTAGCGGGCCTGATGGATACGCAGTATTTT.